The 8 T cell receptor beta chains below were found in one sample sequenced in a study of cytotoxic CD8 clonotypes in ibrutinib-treated CLL. Libraries were prepared by immunoSEQ multiplex PCR; TCRdb keeps only in-frame clonotypes and omits some of them. The data contain 20,000 to 25,000 clones, about 67% of them singletons. Here the sequenced sample was PBMCs, taken after 12 months of ibrutinib treatment. The source is a human donor with chronic lymphocytic leukemia.

The chain's CDR3 is CSVDTGTYTF. The CDR3 nucleotides are TGCAGCGTTGATACCGGGACCTACACCTTC. The V gene is TRBV29-1, the J gene TRBJ1-2; D might be TRBD1 (5 bases). The CDR3 has 10 residues. V lost 3 bases and J lost 10, with 9 bases in between. CDR1 SQVTM and CDR2 ANQGSEA come from the germline V gene.

The chain employs TRBV5-1 and TRBJ2-2; tentatively, D is TRBD2 (5 bases). The CDR3 length is 16 residues. Germline V CDR1 and CDR2: SGHRS, YFSETQ. Trimming cost V 3 bases and J 0 bases, with 12 bases left between them. The CDR3 DNA reads as TGCGCCAGCAGCTACATAGCGACAACGAACACCGGGGAGCTGTTTTTT. This encodes CASSYIATTNTGELFF.

J is TRBJ2-7 and V is TRBV18; no firm D call. The V gene's germline CDR1 is KGHSH and CDR2 LQKENI. The V end lost 6 bases, the J end lost 3 bases, and 15 bases lay between the germline ends. The CDR3 extends over 14 amino acids. CDR3 sequence: CASSALQASYEQYF. The CDR3 bases are TGTGCCAGCTCTGCTCTACAAGCGAGCTACGAGCAGTACTTC. Combining the CDR3 with reference TRBV18 and TRBJ2-7 gives the whole variable domain NAGVMQNPRHLVRRRGQEARLRCSPMKGHSHVYWYRQLPEEGLKFMVYLQKENIIDESGMPKERFSAEFPKEGPSILRIQQVVRGDSAAYFCASSALQASYEQYFGPGTRLTVT.

The chain recombines TRBV5-1 with TRBJ2-5, with 8 bases lining up with TRBD2. The CDR3 extends over 15 amino acids. With 4 bases clipped from V and 5 bases from J, the junction kept 10 bases outside the gene matches. The germline CDR1 and CDR2 sequences are SGHRS and YFSETQ. The CDR3 protein is CASSDLSGTRETQYF. The CDR3, as DNA: TGCGCCAGCAGCGATCTTAGCGGGACTCGGGAGACCCAGTACTTC.

The chain is built from TRBV14 and TRBJ1-1; D unclear. Deletions cut 5 bases from V and 0 bases from J, with 7 bases between. Germline CDR1 and CDR2: SGHDN and FVKESK. The CDR3 sequence is 13 residues long. The CDR3 loop is CASSFSMNTEAFF. CDR3 in DNA: TGTGCCAGCAGCTTTTCCATGAACACTGAAGCTTTCTTT.

The CDR3 reads CATSTLAGGSYNEQFF. As DNA, the CDR3 is TGTGCCACCAGCACCTTAGCGGGAGGCTCCTACAATGAGCAGTTCTTC. V gene TRBV15 combines with J gene TRBJ2-1, with 10 bases lining up with TRBD2. Germline assignment: CDR1 LNHNV and CDR2 YYDKDF (reference sequence). The CDR3 extends over 16 amino acids. V lost 4 bases, J lost 0 bases, and 3 bases stayed unmatched.

The chain carries TRBV2 and TRBJ1-1; 10 nucleotides agree with TRBD1. The CDR3 sequence is 13 residues long. Germline CDR1 reads SNHLY; CDR2 reads FYNNEI. The V segment lost 5 bases and the J segment 6 bases; nucleotides outside the gene matches: 3. As DNA, the CDR3 is TGTGCCAGCAGTCGGGACAGGGGTTCTGAAGCTTTCTTT. Encoded protein: CASSRDRGSEAFF.

The rearrangement uses TRBV7-9 and TRBJ2-3; TRBD2 agrees at 15 bases. The CDR3 is 17 amino acids. Germline CDR1 SEHNR, CDR2 FQNEAQ (reference sequence). V lost 4 bases and J lost 1; bases outside the gene matches: 3. The CDR3 sequence is CASSSRTSGGGTDTQYF. CDR3 nucleotides: TGTGCCAGCAGCTCCCGGACTAGCGGGGGGGGCACAGATACGCAGTATTTT.